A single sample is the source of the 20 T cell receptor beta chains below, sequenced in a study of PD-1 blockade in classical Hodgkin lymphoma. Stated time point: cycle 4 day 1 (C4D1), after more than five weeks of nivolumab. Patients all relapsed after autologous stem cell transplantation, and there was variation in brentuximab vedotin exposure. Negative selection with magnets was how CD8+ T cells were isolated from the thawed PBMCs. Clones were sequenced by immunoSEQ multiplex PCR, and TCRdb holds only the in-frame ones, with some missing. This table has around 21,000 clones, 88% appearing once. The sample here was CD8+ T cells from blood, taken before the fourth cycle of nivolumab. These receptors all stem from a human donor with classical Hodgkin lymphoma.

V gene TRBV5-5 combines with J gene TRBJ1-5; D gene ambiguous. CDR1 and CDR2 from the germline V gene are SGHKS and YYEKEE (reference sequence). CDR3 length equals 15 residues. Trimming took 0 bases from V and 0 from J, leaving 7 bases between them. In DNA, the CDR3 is TGTGCCAGCAGCTTGGGCGGAAATAGCAATCAGCCCCAGCATTTT. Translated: CASSLGGNSNQPQHF. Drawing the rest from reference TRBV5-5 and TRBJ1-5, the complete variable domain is DAGVTQSPTHLIKTRGQQVTLRCSPISGHKSVSWYQQVLGQGPQFIFQYYEKEERGRGNFPDRFSARQFPNYSSELNVNALLLGDSALYLCASSLGGNSNQPQHFGDGTRLSIL.

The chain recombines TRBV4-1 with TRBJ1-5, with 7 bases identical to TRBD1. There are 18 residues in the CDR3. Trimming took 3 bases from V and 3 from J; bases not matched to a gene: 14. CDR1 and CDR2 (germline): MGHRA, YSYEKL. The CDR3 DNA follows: TGCGCCAGCAGCCAGGCAGGGGGAGGTTCGTCTTTCAATCAGCCCCAGCATTTT. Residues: CASSQAGGGSSFNQPQHF.

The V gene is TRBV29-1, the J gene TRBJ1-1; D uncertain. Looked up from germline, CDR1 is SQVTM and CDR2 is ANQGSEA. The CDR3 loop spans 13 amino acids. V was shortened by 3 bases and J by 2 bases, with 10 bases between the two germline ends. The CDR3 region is CSVEFTYNTEAFF. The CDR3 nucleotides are TGCAGCGTTGAGTTCACTTATAACACTGAAGCTTTCTTT.

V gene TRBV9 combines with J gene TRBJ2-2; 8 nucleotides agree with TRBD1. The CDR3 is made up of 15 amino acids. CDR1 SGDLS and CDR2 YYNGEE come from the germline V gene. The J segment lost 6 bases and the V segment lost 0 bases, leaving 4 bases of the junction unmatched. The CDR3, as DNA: TGTGCCAGCAGCGTAGTACGCAGGGGGCCCGGGGAGCTGTTTTTT. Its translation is CASSVVRRGPGELFF.

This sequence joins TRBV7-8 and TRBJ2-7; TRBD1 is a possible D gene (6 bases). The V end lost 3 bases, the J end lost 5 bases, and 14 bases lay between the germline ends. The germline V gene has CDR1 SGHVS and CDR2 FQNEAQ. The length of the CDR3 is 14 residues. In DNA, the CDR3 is TGTGCCAGCAGCTTCACAGGGCCAATCGACGAGCAGTACTTC. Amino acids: CASSFTGPIDEQYF.

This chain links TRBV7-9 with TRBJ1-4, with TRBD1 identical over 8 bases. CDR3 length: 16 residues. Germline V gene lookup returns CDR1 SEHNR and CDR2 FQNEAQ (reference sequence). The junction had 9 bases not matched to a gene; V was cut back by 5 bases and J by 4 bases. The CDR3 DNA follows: TGTGCCAGCAGCCCTGGACAGGGTGTCATTAATGAAAAACTGTTTTTT. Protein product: CASSPGQGVINEKLFF.

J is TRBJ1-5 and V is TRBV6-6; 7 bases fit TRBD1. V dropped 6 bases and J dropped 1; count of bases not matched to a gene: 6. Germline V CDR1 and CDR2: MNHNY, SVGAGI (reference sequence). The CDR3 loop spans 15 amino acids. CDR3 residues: CASSETGTSNQPQHF. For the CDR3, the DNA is TGTGCCAGCAGCGAGACAGGGACGAGCAATCAGCCCCAGCATTTT.

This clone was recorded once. CDR3 nucleotides: TGTGCCAGCAGTCAGGGGGCGAGCGAGCAGTACTTC. Translated: CASSQGASEQYF. The rearrangement links TRBV7-9 to TRBJ2-7; 8 nucleotides line up with TRBD1. This CDR3 contains 12 residues. After removal of 6 bases from V and 6 bases from J, the junction contained 4 bases not matched to a gene. Germline CDR1 reads SEHNR; CDR2 reads FQNEAQ (reference sequence).

This CDR3 is CASSIVSGRNEQFF. The CDR3 region has the DNA TGTGCCAGTAGTATAGTATCGGGCCGCAATGAGCAGTTCTTC. This rearrangement joins TRBV19 to TRBJ2-1; the D is unclear. Trimming removed 1 base from V and 6 bases from J, with 10 bases in between. CDR1 is LNHDA, CDR2 SQIVND, per germline (reference sequence). CDR3 length equals 14 residues. Drawing the rest from reference TRBV19 and TRBJ2-1, the complete variable domain is DGGITQSPKYLFRKEGQNVTLSCEQNLNHDAMYWYRQDPGQGLRLIYYSQIVNDFQKGDIAEGYSVSREKKESFPLTVTSAQKNPTAFYLCASSIVSGRNEQFFGPGTRLTVL.

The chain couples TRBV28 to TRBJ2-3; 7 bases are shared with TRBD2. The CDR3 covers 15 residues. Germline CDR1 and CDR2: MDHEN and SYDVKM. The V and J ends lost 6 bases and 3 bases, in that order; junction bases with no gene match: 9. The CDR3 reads CASSSGLVKTDTQYF. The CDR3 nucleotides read TGTGCCAGCAGCTCCGGACTAGTCAAGACAGATACGCAGTATTTT. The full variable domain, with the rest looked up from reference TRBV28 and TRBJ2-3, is DVKVTQSSRYLVKRTGEKVFLECVQDMDHENMFWYRQDPGLGLRLIYFSYDVKMKEKGDIPEGYSVSREKKERFSLILESASTNQTSMYLCASSSGLVKTDTQYFGPGTRLTVL.

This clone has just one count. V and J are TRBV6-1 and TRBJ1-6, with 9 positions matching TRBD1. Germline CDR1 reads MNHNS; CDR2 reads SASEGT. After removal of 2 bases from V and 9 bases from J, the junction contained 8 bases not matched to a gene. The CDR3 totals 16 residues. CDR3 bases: TGTGCCAGCAGTGAAAAACCGGGGACAGGGCTTTCACCCCTCCACTTT. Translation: CASSEKPGTGLSPLHF.

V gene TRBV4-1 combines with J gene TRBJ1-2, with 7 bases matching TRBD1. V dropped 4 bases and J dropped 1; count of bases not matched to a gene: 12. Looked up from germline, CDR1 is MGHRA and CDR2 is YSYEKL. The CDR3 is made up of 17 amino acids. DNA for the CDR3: TGCGCCAGCAGCCCGGAAACTAGCGGACAGGATAACTATGGCTACACCTTC. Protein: CASSPETSGQDNYGYTF.

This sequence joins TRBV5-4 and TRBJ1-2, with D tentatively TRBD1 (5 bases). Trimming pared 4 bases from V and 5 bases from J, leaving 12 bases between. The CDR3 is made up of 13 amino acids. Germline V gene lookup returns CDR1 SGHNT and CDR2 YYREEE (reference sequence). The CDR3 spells CASSSGTAYGYTF. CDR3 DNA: TGTGCCAGCAGCAGCGGGACGGCTTATGGCTACACCTTC.

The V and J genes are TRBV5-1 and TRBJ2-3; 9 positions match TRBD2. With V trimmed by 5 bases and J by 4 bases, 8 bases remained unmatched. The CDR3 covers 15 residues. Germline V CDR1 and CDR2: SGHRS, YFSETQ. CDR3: CASSYGTSKADTQYF. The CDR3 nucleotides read TGCGCCAGCAGTTATGGGACTAGCAAGGCAGATACGCAGTATTTT. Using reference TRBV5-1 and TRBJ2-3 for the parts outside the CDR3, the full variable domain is KAGVTQTPRYLIKTRGQQVTLSCSPISGHRSVSWYQQTPGQGLQFLFEYFSETQRNKGNFPGRFSGRQFSNSRSEMNVSTLELGDSALYLCASSYGTSKADTQYFGPGTRLTVL.

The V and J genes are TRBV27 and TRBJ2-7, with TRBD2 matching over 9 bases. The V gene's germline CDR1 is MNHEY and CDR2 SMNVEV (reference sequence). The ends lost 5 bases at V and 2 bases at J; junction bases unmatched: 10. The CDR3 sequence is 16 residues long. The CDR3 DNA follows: TGTGCCAGCAGTACTCATAGCGGGAGAATGCCCTACGAGCAGTACTTC. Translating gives CASSTHSGRMPYEQYF.

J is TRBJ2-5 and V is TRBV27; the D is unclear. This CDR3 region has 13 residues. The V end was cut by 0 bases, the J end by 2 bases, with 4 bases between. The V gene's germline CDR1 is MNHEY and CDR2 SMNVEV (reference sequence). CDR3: CASSLSLQETQYF. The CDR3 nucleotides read TGTGCCAGCAGTTTATCCCTTCAAGAGACCCAGTACTTC.

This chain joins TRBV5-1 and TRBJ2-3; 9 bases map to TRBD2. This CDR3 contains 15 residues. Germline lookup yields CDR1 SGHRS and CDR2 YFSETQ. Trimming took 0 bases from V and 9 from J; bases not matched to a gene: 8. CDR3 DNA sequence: TGCGCCAGCAGCTTGGGAGCGGGGGGCCGGGGGACGCAGTATTTT. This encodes CASSLGAGGRGTQYF.

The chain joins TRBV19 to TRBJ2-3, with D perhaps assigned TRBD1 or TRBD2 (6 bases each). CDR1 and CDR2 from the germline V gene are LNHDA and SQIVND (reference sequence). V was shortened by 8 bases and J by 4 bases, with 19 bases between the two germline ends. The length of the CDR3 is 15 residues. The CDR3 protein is CASGGQSGSADTQYF. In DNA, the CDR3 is TGTGCCAGTGGCGGACAGTCCGGGAGCGCAGATACGCAGTATTTT.

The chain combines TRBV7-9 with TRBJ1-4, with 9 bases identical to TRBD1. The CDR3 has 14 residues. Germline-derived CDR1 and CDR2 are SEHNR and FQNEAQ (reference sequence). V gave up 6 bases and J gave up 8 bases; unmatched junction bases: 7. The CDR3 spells CASSLPGQGEKLFF. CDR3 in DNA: TGTGCCAGCAGTCTCCCGGGACAGGGAGAAAAACTGTTTTTT.

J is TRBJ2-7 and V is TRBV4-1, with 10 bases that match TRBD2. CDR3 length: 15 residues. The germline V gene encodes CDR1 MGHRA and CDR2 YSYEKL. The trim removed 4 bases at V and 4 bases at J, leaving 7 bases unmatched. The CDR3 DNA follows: TGCGCCAGCAGCCGGGGGACTAGCGTTTCTTACGAGCAGTACTTC. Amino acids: CASSRGTSVSYEQYF.